The rows below give T cell receptor beta chains drawn from one sample of a study of shared clonotypes between healthy human individuals. This table comes from immunoSEQ multiplex PCR, and its TCRdb copy is limited to in-frame clones, with some not included. The repertoire holds approximately 1,000,000 clones, with around 78% as singletons. The sequenced sample was memory CD4+ T cells from PBMCs. The source of these receptors is a young man in good health. Some clones in this sample may be carry-over from other donors' samples. Both conserved end residues are part of each CDR3.

J | V | CDR3
TRBJ2-3 | TRBV7-8 | CASSFTGGITDTQYF
TRBJ2-6 | TRBV5-4 | CASSSTRGMDGANVLTF
TRBJ2-5 | TRBV5-5 | CASSLGPFQETQYF
TRBJ1-1 | TRBV20-1 | CSARGQGEAFF
TRBJ2-4 | TRBV19 | CASSQGQQVAKNIQYF
TRBJ2-1 | TRBV5-4 | CASSPGQGRSYNEQFF
TRBJ2-2 | TRBV7-8 | CASSIRQAGTGELFF
TRBJ2-1 | TRBV11-2 | CASSLIRQGDEQFF
TRBJ2-1 | TRBV27 | CASSLYPSASYNEQFF
TRBJ2-7 | TRBV6-1 | CASSPNRVSLHEQYF
TRBJ2-1 | TRBV7-9 | CASSPRLAPLANEQFF
TRBJ2-5 | TRBV5-1 | CASSFRLAGGETQYF
TRBJ2-7 | TRBV27 | CASSLLAGSSYEQYF
TRBJ1-5 | TRBV7-2 | CASSTFQGAWTQHF
TRBJ2-1 | TRBV9 | CASSAQTNSYNEQFF
TRBJ2-7 | TRBV5-4 | CASSFLPGQSVF
TRBJ2-3 | TRBV5-1 | CASSLVGSLSDTQYF
TRBJ2-7 | TRBV7-9 | CASSSYRGFNEQYF
TRBJ2-7 | TRBV5-1 | CASRYRTSGNHYEQYF
TRBJ2-5 | TRBV18 | CAINRDRTQETQYF
TRBJ2-1 | TRBV28 | CASSGGLAGQEQFF
TRBJ1-6 | TRBV4-1 | CASSQEAGGVVSPLHF
TRBJ2-7 | TRBV5-6 | CASSLLGGQSYEQYF
TRBJ2-3 | TRBV2 | CASSETGQFTDTQYF
TRBJ2-5 | TRBV14 | CASSHTPGTVVETQYF
TRBJ1-2 | TRBV28 | CASSYGTGGLGYTF
TRBJ1-1 | TRBV5-1 | CASSLGRGQPSEAFF
TRBJ2-5 | TRBV19 | CASSIWGQGQETQYF
TRBJ2-2 | TRBV5-1 | CASSLGLAGLTGELFF
TRBJ2-1 | TRBV5-1 | CASSFAGTSVNEQFF
TRBJ2-1 | TRBV28 | CASSRTRRQGGWNEQFF
TRBJ1-1 | TRBV5-1 | CASSTSSGQVAFF
TRBJ2-1 | TRBV11-1 | CASSYGTGKLYNEQFF
TRBJ2-1 | TRBV5-1 | CASSFSGLTYNEQFF
TRBJ2-1 | TRBV27 | CASSRQPLGTSGILDNEQFF
TRBJ1-1 | TRBV11-2 | CASSLDRGIEAFF
TRBJ2-7 | TRBV11-2 | CASSPYSRPTPPYEQYF
TRBJ1-5 | TRBV19 | CASTTYRGQEGNQPQHF
TRBJ2-6 | TRBV4-1 | CASSTQGSGANVLTF
TRBJ2-7 | TRBV9 | CASSVRDKPDEQYF
TRBJ1-4 | TRBV5-1 | CASSLGEKLFF
TRBJ2-7 | TRBV7-9 | CASSLGQFYEQYF
TRBJ1-2 | TRBV18 | CASSPPPGQGAYGYTF
TRBJ2-7 | TRBV4-1 | CASSQSRTGPGEQYF
TRBJ2-7 | TRBV11-1 | CASSLAGGPYEQYF
TRBJ2-2 | TRBV6-1 | CASEWGGNTGELFF
TRBJ1-1 | TRBV9 | CASSAGAAVDTEAFF
TRBJ1-2 | TRBV5-6 | CASSLVGQGPYGYTF
TRBJ2-3 | TRBV4-3 | CASSRSGTGEDTQYF
TRBJ2-7 | TRBV5-4 | CASSSGGYRTSYEQYF
TRBJ1-1 | TRBV30 | CAWSRGAVNTEAFF
TRBJ1-2 | TRBV14 | CASSQRGQVNYGYTF